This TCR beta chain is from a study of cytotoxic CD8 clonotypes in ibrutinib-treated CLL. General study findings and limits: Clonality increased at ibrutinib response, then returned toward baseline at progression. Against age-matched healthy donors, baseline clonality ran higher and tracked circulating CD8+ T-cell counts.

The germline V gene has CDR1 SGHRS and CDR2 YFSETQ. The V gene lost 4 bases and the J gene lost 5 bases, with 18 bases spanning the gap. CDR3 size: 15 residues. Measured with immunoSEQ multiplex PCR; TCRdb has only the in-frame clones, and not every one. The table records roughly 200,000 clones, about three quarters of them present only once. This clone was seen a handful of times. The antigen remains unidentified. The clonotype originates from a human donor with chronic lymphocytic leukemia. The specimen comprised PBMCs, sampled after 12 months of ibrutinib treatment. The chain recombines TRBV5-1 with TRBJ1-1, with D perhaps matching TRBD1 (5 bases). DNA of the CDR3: TGCGCCAGCAGCCTGAGAGCAGGGCGGGGGACTGAAGCTTTCTTT. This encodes CASSLRAGRGTEAFF.